The entry below describes one T cell receptor (beta chain). Its antigen is not identified. The data originate from a study of T cell responses to AZD1222 COVID-19 vaccine. Per the germline V gene, CDR1 is MNHEY and CDR2 is SVGAGI. The CDR3 extends over 16 amino acids. The V end was cut by 0 bases, the J end by 2 bases, with 14 bases between. Broader study findings: The sample set comprised mostly white British donors with more females, and clonal diversity was possibly underestimated. CD4 TCRs linked to vaccination spanned spike, dominating at 160-218 and 743-854. Epitopes outside B.1.351 and B.1.1.7 mutated regions reportedly drew nearly half of spike TCRs.

Assay used: immunoSEQ multiplex PCR; TCRdb lists only in-frame clones, some missing. The sample records around 150,000 clones, around nine tenths being singletons. The clonotype was recovered from an adult who received the AZD1222 COVID-19 vaccine. The material was peripheral blood, obtained 28 days after the second AZD1222 dose. V usage is TRBV6-5 and J usage is TRBJ2-7; D gene uncertain. CDR3 amino acids: CASSYSMTQMTYEQYF. The CDR3 nucleotides are TGTGCCAGCAGTTACTCGATGACGCAGATGACCTACGAGCAGTACTTC.